This paragraph reports one T cell receptor (beta chain). TCRdb keeps only in-frame clones here, not all; method: immunoSEQ multiplex PCR. Of 200,000 to 250,000 clones detected, approximately 78% appear once; the ten largest clones hold 7% to 10%. Germline CDR1 and CDR2: GTSNPN and SVGIG (reference sequence). The CDR3 contains 15 residues. The ends lost 2 bases at V and 7 bases at J; junction bases unmatched: 9. The data originate from a study of blood T cell repertoires in COVID-19. The V call is TRBV30, the J call TRBJ1-4; 8 bases line up with TRBD1. The TCR sequence derives from a woman of 80 years or more with COVID-19, enrolled during active disease. What was sequenced was peripheral blood. As DNA, the CDR3 is TGTGCCTGGAGTCGACAGGGGTTACTTGGTGAAAAACTGTTTTTT. Protein: CAWSRQGLLGEKLFF.